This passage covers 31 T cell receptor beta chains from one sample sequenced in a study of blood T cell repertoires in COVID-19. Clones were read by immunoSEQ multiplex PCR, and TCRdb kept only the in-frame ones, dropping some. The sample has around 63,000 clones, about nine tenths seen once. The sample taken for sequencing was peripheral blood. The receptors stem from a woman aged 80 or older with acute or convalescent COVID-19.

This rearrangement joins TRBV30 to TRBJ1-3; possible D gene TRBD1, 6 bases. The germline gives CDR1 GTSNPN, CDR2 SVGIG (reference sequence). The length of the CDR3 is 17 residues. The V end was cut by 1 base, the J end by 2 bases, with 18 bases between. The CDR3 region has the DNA TGTGCCTGGAGTGCCTCCTACGGGGGGGGCACTGGAAACACCATATATTTT. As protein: CAWSASYGGGTGNTIYF.

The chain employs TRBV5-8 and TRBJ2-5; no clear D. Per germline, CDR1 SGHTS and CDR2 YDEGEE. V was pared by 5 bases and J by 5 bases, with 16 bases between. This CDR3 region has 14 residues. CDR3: CASSMLTIGETQYF. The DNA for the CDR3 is TGTGCCAGCAGTATGCTGACAATTGGGGAGACCCAGTACTTC.

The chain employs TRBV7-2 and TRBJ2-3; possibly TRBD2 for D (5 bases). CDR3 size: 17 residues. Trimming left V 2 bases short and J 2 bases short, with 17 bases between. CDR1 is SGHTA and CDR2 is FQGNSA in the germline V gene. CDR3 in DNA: TGTGCCAGCAGCTTACGCTTAGTGGGAGACCACACAGATACGCAGTATTTT. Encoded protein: CASSLRLVGDHTDTQYF.

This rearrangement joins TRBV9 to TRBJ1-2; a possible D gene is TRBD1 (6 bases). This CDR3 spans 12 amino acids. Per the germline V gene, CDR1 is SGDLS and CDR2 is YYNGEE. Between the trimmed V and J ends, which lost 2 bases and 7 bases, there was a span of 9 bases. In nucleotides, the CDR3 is TGTGCCAGCAGCGTCGGGACAAGTGGCTACACCTTC. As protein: CASSVGTSGYTF.

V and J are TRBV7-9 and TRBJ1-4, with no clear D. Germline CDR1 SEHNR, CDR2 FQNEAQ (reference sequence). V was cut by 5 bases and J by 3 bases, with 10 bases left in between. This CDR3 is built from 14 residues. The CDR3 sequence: CASSLGISNEKLFF. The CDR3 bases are TGTGCCAGCAGCCTCGGGATTTCTAATGAAAAACTGTTTTTT.

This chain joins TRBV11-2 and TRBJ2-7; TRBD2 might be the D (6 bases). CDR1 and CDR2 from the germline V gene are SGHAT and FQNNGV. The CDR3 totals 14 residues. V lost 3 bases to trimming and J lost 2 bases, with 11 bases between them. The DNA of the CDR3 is TGTGCCAGCAGCTTCGGGACTTCAGCCTACGAGCAGTACTTC. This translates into CASSFGTSAYEQYF.

The CDR3 DNA reads TGTGCCAGCTCACCACCGACTAGCGGGATCCGAAATGAGCAGTTCTTC. Protein: CASSPPTSGIRNEQFF. The chain couples TRBV18 to TRBJ2-1; 11 nucleotides line up with TRBD2. The CDR3 contains 16 residues. CDR1 KGHSH and CDR2 LQKENI come from the germline V gene. The trim removed 0 bases at V and 7 bases at J, leaving 5 bases unmatched.

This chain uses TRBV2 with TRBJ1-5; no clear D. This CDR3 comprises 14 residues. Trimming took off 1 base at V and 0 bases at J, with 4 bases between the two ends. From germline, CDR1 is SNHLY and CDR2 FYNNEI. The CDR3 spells CASSEVHSNQPQHF. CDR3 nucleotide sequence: TGTGCCAGCAGTGAAGTCCATAGCAATCAGCCCCAGCATTTT.

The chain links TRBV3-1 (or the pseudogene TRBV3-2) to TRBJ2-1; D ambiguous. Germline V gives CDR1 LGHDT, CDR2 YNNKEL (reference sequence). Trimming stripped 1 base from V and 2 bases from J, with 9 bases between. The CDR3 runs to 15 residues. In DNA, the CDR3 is TGTGCCAGCAGCCAAGCGAGACACCCCTACAATGAGCAGTTCTTC. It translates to CASSQARHPYNEQFF.

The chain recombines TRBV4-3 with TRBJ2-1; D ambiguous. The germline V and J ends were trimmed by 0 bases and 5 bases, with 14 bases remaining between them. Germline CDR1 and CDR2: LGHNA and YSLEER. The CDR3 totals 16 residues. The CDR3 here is CASSQDLLIRNNEQFF. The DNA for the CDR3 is TGCGCCAGCAGCCAAGATTTGCTAATTCGTAACAATGAGCAGTTCTTC.

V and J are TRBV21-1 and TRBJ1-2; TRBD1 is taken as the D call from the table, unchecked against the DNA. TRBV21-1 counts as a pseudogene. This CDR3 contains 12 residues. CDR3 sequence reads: CASIQGAEGYTF. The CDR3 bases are TGTGCCAGCATACAGGGGGCGGAAGGCTACACCTTC.

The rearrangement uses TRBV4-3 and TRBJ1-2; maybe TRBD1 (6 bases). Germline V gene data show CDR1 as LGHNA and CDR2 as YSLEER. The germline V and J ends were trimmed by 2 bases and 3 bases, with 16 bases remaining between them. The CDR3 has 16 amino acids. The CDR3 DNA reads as TGCGCCAGCAGCCAAACGCCGGACAGTCGATACTATGGCTACACCTTC. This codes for CASSQTPDSRYYGYTF.

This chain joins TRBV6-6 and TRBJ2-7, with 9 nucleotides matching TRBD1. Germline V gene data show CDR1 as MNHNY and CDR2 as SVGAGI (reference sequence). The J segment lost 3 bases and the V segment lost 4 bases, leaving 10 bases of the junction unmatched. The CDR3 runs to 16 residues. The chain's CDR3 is CASSFEVGTGFYEQYF. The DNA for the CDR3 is TGTGCCAGCAGTTTTGAAGTAGGGACAGGGTTCTACGAGCAGTACTTC.

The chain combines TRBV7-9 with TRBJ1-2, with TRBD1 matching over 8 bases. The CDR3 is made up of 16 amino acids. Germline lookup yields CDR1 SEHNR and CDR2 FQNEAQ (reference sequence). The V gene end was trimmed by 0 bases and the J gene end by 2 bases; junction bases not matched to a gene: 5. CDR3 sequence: CASSLAPGGWNYGYTF. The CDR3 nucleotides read TGTGCCAGCAGCTTAGCCCCAGGGGGCTGGAACTATGGCTACACCTTC.

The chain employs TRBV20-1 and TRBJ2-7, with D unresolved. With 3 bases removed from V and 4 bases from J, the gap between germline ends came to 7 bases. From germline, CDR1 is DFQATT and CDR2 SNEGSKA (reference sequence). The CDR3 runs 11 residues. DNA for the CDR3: TGCAGTGCTAGTAACAGATACGAGCAGTACTTC. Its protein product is CSASNRYEQYF.

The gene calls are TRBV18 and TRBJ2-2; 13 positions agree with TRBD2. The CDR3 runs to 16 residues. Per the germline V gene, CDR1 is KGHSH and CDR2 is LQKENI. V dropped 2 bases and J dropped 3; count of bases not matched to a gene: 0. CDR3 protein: CASSPGLAGDTGELFF. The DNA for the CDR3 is TGTGCCAGCTCACCAGGACTAGCGGGAGACACCGGGGAGCTGTTTTTT.

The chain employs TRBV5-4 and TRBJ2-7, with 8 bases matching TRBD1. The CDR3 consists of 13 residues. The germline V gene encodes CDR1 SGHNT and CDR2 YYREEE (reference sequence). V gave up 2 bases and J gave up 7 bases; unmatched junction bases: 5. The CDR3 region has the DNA TGTGCCAGCAGCTTTCAGGGGGCGGATGAGCAGTACTTC. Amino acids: CASSFQGADEQYF.

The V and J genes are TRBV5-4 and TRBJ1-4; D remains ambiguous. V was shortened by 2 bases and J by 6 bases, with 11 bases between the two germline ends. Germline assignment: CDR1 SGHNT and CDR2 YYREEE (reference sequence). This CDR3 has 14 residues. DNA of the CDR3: TGTGCCAGCAGCTTTGGGCTCTCGGATGAAAAACTGTTTTTT. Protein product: CASSFGLSDEKLFF.

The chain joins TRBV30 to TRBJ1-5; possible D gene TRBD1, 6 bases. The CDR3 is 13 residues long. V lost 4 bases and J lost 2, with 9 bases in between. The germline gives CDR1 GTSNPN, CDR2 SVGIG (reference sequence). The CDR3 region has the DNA TGTGCCTGGATGGGGGCCGGCAATCAGCCCCAGCATTTT. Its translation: CAWMGAGNQPQHF.

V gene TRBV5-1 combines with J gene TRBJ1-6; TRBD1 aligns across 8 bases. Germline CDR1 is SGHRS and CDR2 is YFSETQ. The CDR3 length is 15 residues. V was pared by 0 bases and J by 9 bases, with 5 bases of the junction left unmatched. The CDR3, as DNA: TGCGCCAGCAGCTTGGACAGGGGGATTGGTTCACCCCTCCACTTT. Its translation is CASSLDRGIGSPLHF.

The CDR3 region has the DNA TGTGCCAGCAGCCTTGTACGGGAAGCCAAAAACATTCAGTACTTC. Its translation: CASSLVREAKNIQYF. The chain joins TRBV5-6 to TRBJ2-4; D is perhaps TRBD2 (5 bases). Trimming removed 4 bases at V and 0 bases at J, with 11 bases between. This CDR3 comprises 15 residues. Germline values: CDR1 SGHDT, CDR2 YYEEEE.

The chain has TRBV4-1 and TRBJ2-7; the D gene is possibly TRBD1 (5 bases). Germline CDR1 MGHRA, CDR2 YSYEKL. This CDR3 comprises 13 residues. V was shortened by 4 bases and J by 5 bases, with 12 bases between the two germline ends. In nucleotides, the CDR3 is TGCGCCAGCAGCCGGGGCGACAAAGACGAGCAGTACTTC. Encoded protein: CASSRGDKDEQYF.

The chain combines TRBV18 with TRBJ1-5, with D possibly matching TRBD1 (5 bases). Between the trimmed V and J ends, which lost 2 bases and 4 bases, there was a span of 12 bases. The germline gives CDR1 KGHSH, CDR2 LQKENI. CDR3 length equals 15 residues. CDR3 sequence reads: CASSPGGDFNQPQHF. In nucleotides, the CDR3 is TGTGCCAGCTCACCAGGGGGGGATTTTAATCAGCCCCAGCATTTT.

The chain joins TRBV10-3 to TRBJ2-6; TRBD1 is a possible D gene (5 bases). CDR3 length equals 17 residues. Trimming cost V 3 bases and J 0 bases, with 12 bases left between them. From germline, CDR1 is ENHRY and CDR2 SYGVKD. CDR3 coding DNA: TGTGCCATCAGTGAAGGGGCATCGGGCTCTGGGGCCAACGTCCTGACTTTC. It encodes CAISEGASGSGANVLTF.

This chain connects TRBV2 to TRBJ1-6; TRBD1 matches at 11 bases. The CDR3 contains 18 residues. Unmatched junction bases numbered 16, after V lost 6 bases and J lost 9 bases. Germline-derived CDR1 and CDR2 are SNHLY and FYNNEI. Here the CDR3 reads CASSVTGQGALGGSPLHF. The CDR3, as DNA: TGTGCCAGCAGCGTTACCGGACAGGGGGCCCTTGGAGGTTCACCCCTCCACTTT.

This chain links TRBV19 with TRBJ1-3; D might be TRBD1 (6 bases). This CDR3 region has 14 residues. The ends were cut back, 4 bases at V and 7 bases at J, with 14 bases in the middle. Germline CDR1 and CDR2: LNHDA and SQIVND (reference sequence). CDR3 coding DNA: TGTGCCAGTAGTACTGGACAGTTGAGTAACACCATATATTTT. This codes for CASSTGQLSNTIYF.

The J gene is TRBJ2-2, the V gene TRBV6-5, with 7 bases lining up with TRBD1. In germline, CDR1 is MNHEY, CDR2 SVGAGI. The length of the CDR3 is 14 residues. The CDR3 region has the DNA TGTGCGACGGTCCAGGGGGCGAACACCGGGGAGCTGTTTTTT. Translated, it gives CATVQGANTGELFF.

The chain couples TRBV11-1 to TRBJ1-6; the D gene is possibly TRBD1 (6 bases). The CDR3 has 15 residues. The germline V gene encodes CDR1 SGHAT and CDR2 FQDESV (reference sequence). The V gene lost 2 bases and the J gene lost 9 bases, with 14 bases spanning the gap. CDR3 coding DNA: TGTGCCAGCAGCTTACGACAGGCGGTCAGTTCACCCCTCCACTTT. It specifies CASSLRQAVSSPLHF.

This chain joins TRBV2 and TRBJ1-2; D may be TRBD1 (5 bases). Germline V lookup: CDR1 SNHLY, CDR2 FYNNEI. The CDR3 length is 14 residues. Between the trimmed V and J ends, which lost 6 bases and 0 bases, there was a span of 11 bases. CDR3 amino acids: CASRGQLPNYGYTF. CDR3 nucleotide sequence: TGTGCCAGCAGGGGGCAGCTACCTAACTATGGCTACACCTTC.

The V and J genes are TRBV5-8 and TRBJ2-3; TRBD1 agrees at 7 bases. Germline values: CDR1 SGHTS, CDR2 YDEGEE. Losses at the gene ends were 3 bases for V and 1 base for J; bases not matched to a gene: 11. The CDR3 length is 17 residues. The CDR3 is CASSSLYRGLGTDTQYF. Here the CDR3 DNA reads TGTGCCAGCAGCTCCTTATACAGGGGTTTGGGCACAGATACGCAGTATTTT.

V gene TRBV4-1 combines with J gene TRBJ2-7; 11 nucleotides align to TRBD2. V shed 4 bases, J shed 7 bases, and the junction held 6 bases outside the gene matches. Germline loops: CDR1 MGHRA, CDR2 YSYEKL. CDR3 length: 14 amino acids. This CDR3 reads CASSPIAGGNEQYF. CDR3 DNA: TGCGCCAGCAGCCCCATAGCGGGGGGGAATGAGCAGTACTTC.